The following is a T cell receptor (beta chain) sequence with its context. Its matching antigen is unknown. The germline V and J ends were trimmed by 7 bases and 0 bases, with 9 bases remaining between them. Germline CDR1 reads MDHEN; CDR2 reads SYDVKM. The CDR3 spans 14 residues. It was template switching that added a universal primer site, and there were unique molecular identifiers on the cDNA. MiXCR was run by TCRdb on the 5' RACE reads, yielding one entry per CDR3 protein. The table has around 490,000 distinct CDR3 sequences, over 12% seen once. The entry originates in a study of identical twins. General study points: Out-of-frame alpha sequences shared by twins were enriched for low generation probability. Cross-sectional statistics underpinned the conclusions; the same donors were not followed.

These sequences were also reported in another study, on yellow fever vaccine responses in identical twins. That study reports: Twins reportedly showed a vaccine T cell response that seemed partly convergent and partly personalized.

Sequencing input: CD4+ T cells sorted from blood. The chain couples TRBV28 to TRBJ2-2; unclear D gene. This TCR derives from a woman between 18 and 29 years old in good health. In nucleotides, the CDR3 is TGTGCCAGCAATCGAGGTACGAACACCGGGGAGCTGTTTTTT. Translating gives CASNRGTNTGELFF.